One and the same sample provided the 22 T cell receptor beta chains below, sequenced in a study of cytomegalovirus exposure and HLA in healthy donors. The PCR contained 60 Vbeta and 13 Jbeta primers. TCRdb's copy holds only in-frame clones and misses some; the assay was immunoSEQ multiplex PCR. The sample consists of some 150,000 clones, about 78% of them appearing once. The specimen was PBMCs. Receptor source: a man in his forties in good health and CMV-seropositive.

The chain joins TRBV7-9 to TRBJ2-1; 8 bases are a match to TRBD1. V was pared by 0 bases and J by 6 bases, with 13 bases of the junction left unmatched. From germline, CDR1 is SEHNR and CDR2 FQNEAQ (reference sequence). The CDR3 is made up of 18 amino acids. The CDR3 loop reads CASSLASGGVELGNEQFF. CDR3 in DNA: TGTGCCAGCAGCTTAGCTTCAGGGGGCGTCGAATTGGGCAATGAGCAGTTCTTC.

This clone was seen a few times. The V and J genes are TRBV6-5 and TRBJ1-3; the D is unclear. The CDR3 length is 15 residues. CDR1 is MNHEY, CDR2 SVGAGI, per germline. The V gene lost 5 bases and the J gene lost 0 bases, with 11 bases spanning the gap. The CDR3 region has the DNA TGTGCCAGCAGTCCGTTCCCCAGCTCTGGAAACACCATATATTTT. It yields the protein CASSPFPSSGNTIYF.

The chain couples TRBV25-1 to TRBJ2-7, with a tentative D call TRBD2 (5 bases). Trimming cost V 7 bases and J 5 bases, with 6 bases left between them. Germline assignment: CDR1 MGHDK and CDR2 SYGVNS. The CDR3 covers 10 residues. CDR3 bases: TGTGCCAGCATCGGGGACGAGCAGTACTTC. Protein sequence: CASIGDEQYF.

The V and J genes are TRBV5-1 and TRBJ1-3; the D is unclear. Trimming took 0 bases from V and 0 from J, leaving 4 bases between them. Looked up from germline, CDR1 is SGHRS and CDR2 is YFSETQ. The CDR3 is 14 amino acids. The CDR3 coding sequence is TGCGCCAGCAGCTTGGATAGCTCTGGAAACACCATATATTTT. Its protein product is CASSLDSSGNTIYF.

This sequence joins TRBV7-9 and TRBJ2-2, with 7 bases aligning to TRBD2. Trimming took 3 bases from V and 1 from J; bases not matched to a gene: 11. The length of the CDR3 is 18 residues. Looked up from germline, CDR1 is SEHNR and CDR2 is FQNEAQ (reference sequence). The CDR3 DNA follows: TGTGCCAGCAGCTTTACTCTCAGGGAGGGACGGAACACCGGGGAGCTGTTTTTT. Protein: CASSFTLREGRNTGELFF.

The chain is built from TRBV5-6 and TRBJ2-5, with TRBD1 identical over 9 bases. Trimming at V came to 4 bases and at J to 5 bases, leaving 15 bases not matched to a gene. The CDR3 contains 17 residues. Germline V CDR1 and CDR2: SGHDT, YYEEEE. The CDR3 loop is CASSLGTGYEGGETQYF. CDR3 sequence (DNA): TGTGCCAGCAGCCTAGGGACAGGGTATGAAGGGGGGGAGACCCAGTACTTC.

This clone was observed a single time. The chain has TRBV10-3 and TRBJ1-1; 7 nucleotides agree with TRBD1. With 2 bases clipped from V and 5 bases from J, the junction kept 8 bases outside the gene matches. CDR1 is ENHRY, CDR2 SYGVKD, per germline. This CDR3 comprises 15 residues. This chain's CDR3 is CAISEPTQGKTEAFF. As DNA, the CDR3 is TGTGCCATCAGTGAGCCAACACAGGGGAAGACTGAAGCTTTCTTT.

The chain employs TRBV27 and TRBJ1-2; D is unresolved. With 2 bases removed from V and 8 bases from J, the gap between germline ends came to 12 bases. The CDR3 spans 13 residues. Germline V gene lookup returns CDR1 MNHEY and CDR2 SMNVEV (reference sequence). The CDR3 nucleotides read TGTGCCAGCAGTTTAAATGAAGAGAGCGGCTACACCTTC. It translates to CASSLNEESGYTF.

This chain joins TRBV27 and TRBJ1-5, with a possible D match to TRBD1 (5 bases). Germline-derived CDR1 and CDR2 are MNHEY and SMNVEV (reference sequence). Trimming removed 5 bases from V and 0 bases from J, with 14 bases in between. The CDR3 has 16 residues. The CDR3 coding sequence is TGTGCCAGCAGTAGCGTGGGGGGTCTTAGCAATCAGCCCCAGCATTTT. Translation: CASSSVGGLSNQPQHF.

The chain employs TRBV4-3 and TRBJ2-5; 13 nucleotides line up with TRBD2. The CDR3 extends over 15 amino acids. CDR1 LGHNA and CDR2 YSLEER come from the germline V gene. Unmatched junction bases numbered 3, after V lost 3 bases and J lost 5 bases. The CDR3 sequence is CASSHSLAGGETQYF. CDR3 sequence (DNA): TGCGCCAGCAGCCACTCACTAGCGGGGGGGGAGACCCAGTACTTC.

The J gene is TRBJ2-3, the V gene TRBV5-1; 11 nucleotides line up with TRBD2. Germline values: CDR1 SGHRS, CDR2 YFSETQ. V shed 2 bases and J 5 bases; nucleotides not matched to a gene: 10. This CDR3 has 17 amino acids. This CDR3 is CASSLGLSLAGGDTQYF. Here the CDR3 DNA reads TGCGCCAGCAGCTTAGGTCTGAGCCTAGCGGGGGGAGATACGCAGTATTTT.

The chain recombines TRBV4-2 with TRBJ2-5, with TRBD2 matching 13 bases. With 4 bases clipped from V and 2 bases from J, the junction kept 7 bases outside the gene matches. CDR3 size: 17 residues. Germline lookup yields CDR1 LGHNA and CDR2 YNFKEQ. The CDR3 sequence: CASSRYQGLAGQETQYF. CDR3 coding DNA: TGTGCCAGCAGCCGCTACCAGGGACTAGCGGGGCAAGAGACCCAGTACTTC.

This clone was seen a handful of times. The V gene is TRBV28, the J gene TRBJ1-1; no firm D call. The V end lost 6 bases, the J end lost 1 base, and 18 bases lay between the germline ends. Per germline, CDR1 MDHEN and CDR2 SYDVKM. The CDR3 runs to 16 residues. The CDR3 region has the DNA TGTGCCAGCAGCCTGAACACAGCCCTACCGAACACTGAAGCTTTCTTT. The encoded protein is CASSLNTALPNTEAFF.

Worth noting for this clone: Germline is not matched at one junction end, which may reflect a read error. The chain carries TRBV28 and TRBJ2-1; 7 bases align to TRBD2. Germline V gene lookup returns CDR1 MDHEN and CDR2 SYDVKM. The CDR3 extends over 16 amino acids. The CDR3 nucleotides are TGTGCCAGCAGTTTAGTTCTGGGGGGGAGAGACAATGAGCAGCTCTTC. This gives the protein CASSLVLGGRDNEQLF.

The V and J genes are TRBV27 and TRBJ1-4, with D tentatively TRBD1 (5 bases). V was trimmed by 2 bases and J by 3 bases, leaving 7 bases between them. There are 14 residues in the CDR3. From germline, CDR1 is MNHEY and CDR2 SMNVEV (reference sequence). Here the CDR3 reads CASSLQGSNEKLFF. The CDR3 DNA follows: TGTGCCAGCAGTTTACAGGGTTCTAATGAAAAACTGTTTTTT.

The V call is TRBV11-2, the J call TRBJ1-2; 9 nucleotides match TRBD1. Germline CDR1 SGHAT, CDR2 FQNNGV. After removal of 5 bases from V and 5 bases from J, the junction contained 6 bases not matched to a gene. This CDR3 comprises 14 residues. Here the CDR3 reads CASSPSTGGYGYTF. Here the CDR3 DNA reads TGTGCCAGCAGCCCATCGACAGGGGGTTATGGCTACACCTTC.

The J gene is TRBJ1-2, the V gene TRBV2; TRBD1 is a possible D gene (5 bases). The CDR3 is 14 residues long. Germline V CDR1 and CDR2: SNHLY, FYNNEI. Trimming cost V 6 bases and J 0 bases, with 11 bases left between them. The chain's CDR3 is CASRKGQTNYGYTF. In DNA form, the CDR3 reads TGTGCCAGCAGAAAGGGGCAGACTAACTATGGCTACACCTTC.

The V gene is TRBV18, the J gene TRBJ2-1, with TRBD1 as a possible D gene (6 bases). The CDR3 runs 15 residues. Germline V CDR1 and CDR2: KGHSH, LQKENI. Trimming removed 0 bases at V and 4 bases at J, with 10 bases between. CDR3 sequence: CASSPPGGQYNEQFF. CDR3 bases: TGTGCCAGCTCACCACCTGGGGGACAATACAATGAGCAGTTCTTC.

This sequence joins TRBV19 and TRBJ2-7; the match to TRBD1 covers 7 bases. CDR3 size: 13 residues. Germline CDR1 is LNHDA and CDR2 is SQIVND (reference sequence). After removal of 8 bases from V and 0 bases from J, the junction contained 4 bases not matched to a gene. The DNA of the CDR3 is TGTGCCAGTGGGGGACAGCTCTCCTACGAGCAGTACTTC. Translated, it gives CASGGQLSYEQYF.

This chain connects TRBV28 to TRBJ1-2, with D possibly TRBD1 on 6 matching bases. The V end was cut by 5 bases, the J end by 7 bases, with 17 bases between. This CDR3 comprises 14 residues. Germline CDR1 and CDR2: MDHEN and SYDVKM. The CDR3 bases are TGTGCCAGCAGTGCCGGGGGGGCGGTGCGTGGCTACACCTTC. The encoded protein is CASSAGGAVRGYTF.

This rearrangement joins TRBV29-1 to TRBJ2-1; TRBD2 aligns across 12 bases. Germline V lookup: CDR1 SQVTM, CDR2 ANQGSEA. Germline trimming cut 6 bases from V and 4 bases from J; bases unmatched to any gene: 13. The CDR3 contains 17 residues. The DNA of the CDR3 is TGCAGCGTATCGGGACTAGCGGGCCCCTGGCAATACAATGAGCAGTTCTTC. This translates into CSVSGLAGPWQYNEQFF.

This clone was seen only a few times. This chain uses TRBV2 with TRBJ2-3, with a possible D match to TRBD1 (6 bases). Deletions cut 7 bases from V and 5 bases from J, with 13 bases between. The CDR3 is 13 residues long. Germline lookup yields CDR1 SNHLY and CDR2 FYNNEI. Here the CDR3 DNA reads TGTGCCAGCAAAGGGGGAGAAAGAGATACGCAGTATTTT. Translation: CASKGGERDTQYF.